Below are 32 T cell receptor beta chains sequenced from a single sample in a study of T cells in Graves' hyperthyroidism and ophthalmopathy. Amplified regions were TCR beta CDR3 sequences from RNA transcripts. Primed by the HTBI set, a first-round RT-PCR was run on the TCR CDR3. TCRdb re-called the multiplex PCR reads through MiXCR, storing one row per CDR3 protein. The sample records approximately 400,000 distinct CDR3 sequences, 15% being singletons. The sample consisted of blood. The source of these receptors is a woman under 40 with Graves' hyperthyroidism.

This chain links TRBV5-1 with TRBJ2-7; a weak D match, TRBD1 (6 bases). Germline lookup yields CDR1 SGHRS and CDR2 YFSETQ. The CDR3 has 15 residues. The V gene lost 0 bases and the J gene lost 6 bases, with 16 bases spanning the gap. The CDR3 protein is CASSLGGSSRGEQYF. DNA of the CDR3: TGCGCCAGCAGCTTGGGAGGGTCATCCAGGGGCGAGCAGTACTTC.

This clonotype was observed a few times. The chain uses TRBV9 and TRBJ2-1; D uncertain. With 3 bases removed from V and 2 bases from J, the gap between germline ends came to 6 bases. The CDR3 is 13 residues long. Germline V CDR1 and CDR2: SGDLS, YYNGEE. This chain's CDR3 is CASSDSAYNEQFF. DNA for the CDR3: TGTGCCAGCAGCGATAGTGCCTACAATGAGCAGTTCTTC.

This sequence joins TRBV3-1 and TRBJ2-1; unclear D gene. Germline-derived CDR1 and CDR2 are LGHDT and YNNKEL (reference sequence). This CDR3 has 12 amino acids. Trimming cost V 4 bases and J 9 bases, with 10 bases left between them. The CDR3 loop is CASSPSKGEQFF. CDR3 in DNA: TGTGCCAGCAGCCCATCTAAGGGTGAGCAGTTCTTC.

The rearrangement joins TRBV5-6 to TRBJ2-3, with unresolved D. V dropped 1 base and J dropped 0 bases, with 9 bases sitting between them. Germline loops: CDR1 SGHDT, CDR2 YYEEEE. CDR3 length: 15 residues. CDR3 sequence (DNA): TGTGCCAGCAGCTTGCTCCTCTTTAGCACAGATACGCAGTATTTT. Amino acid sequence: CASSLLLFSTDTQYF.

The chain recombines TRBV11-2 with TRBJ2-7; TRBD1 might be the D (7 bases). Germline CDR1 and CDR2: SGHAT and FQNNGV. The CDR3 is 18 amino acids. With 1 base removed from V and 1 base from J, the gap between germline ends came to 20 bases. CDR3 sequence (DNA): TGTGCCAGCAGCTTAGGCAGGGGGGAACAGTGGACTTCCTACGAGCAGTACTTC. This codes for CASSLGRGEQWTSYEQYF.

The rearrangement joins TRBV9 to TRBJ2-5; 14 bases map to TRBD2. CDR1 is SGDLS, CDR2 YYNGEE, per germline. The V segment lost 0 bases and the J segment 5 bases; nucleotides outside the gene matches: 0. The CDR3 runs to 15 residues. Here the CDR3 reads CASSVGLAGGETQYF. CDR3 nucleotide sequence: TGTGCCAGCAGCGTAGGACTAGCGGGAGGGGAGACCCAGTACTTC.

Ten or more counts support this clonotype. DNA of the CDR3: TGCGCCAGCAGCTACCCGAGGGCCGGGATGAACACTGAAGCTTTCTTT. Its protein product is CASSYPRAGMNTEAFF. The chain combines TRBV5-1 with TRBJ1-1; D remains ambiguous. This CDR3 has 16 residues. Trimming took 3 bases from V and 0 from J, leaving 15 bases between them. Germline lookup yields CDR1 SGHRS and CDR2 YFSETQ.

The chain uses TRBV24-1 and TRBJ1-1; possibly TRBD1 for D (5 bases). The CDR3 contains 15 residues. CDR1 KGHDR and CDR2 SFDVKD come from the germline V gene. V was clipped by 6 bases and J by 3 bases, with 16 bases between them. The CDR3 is CATSTSSRGDTEAFF. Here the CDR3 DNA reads TGTGCCACCAGTACGAGCTCAAGGGGTGACACTGAAGCTTTCTTT.

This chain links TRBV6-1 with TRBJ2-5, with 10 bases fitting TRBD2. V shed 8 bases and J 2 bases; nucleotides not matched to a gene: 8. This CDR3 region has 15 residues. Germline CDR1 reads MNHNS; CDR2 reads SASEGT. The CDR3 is CASRWTSGVQETQYF. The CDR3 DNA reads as TGTGCCAGCCGATGGACTAGCGGAGTTCAAGAGACCCAGTACTTC.

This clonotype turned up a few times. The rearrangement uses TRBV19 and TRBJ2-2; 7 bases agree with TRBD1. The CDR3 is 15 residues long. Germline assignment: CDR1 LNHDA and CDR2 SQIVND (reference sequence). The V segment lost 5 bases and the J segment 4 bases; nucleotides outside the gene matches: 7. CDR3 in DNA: TGTGCCAGTAGTCGGGGACAGACTTCCACCGGGGAGCTGTTTTTT. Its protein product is CASSRGQTSTGELFF.

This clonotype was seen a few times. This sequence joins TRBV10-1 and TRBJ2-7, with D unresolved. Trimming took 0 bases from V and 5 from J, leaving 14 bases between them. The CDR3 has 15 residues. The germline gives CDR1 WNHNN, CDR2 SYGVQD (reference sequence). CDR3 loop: CASSESVARTHEQYF. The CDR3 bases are TGCGCCAGCAGTGAGTCAGTAGCTAGAACCCACGAGCAGTACTTC.

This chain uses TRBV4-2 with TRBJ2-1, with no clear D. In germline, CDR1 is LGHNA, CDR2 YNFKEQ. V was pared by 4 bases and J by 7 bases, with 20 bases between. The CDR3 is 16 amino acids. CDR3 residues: CASSPHGATLGNEQFF. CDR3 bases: TGTGCCAGCAGCCCCCATGGTGCGACTCTCGGTAATGAGCAGTTCTTC.

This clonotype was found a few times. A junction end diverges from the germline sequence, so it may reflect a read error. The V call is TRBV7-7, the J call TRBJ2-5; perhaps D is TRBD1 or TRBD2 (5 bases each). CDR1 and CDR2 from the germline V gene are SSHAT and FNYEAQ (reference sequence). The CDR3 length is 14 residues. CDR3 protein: CASSPGTGRETQYF. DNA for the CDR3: TGTGCTAGCAGCCCCGGGACCGGGCGGGAGACCCAGTACTTC.

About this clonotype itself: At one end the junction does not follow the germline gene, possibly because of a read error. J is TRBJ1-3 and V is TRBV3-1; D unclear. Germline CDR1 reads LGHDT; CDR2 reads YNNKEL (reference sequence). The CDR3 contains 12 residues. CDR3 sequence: CAGSQSGNTIYF. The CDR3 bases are TGTGCCGGCAGCCAGTCCGGAAACACCATATATTTT.

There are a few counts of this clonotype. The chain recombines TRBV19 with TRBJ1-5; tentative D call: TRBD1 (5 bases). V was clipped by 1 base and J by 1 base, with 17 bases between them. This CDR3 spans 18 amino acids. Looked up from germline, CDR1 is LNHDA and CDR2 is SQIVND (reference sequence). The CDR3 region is CASSIAGIDWVSNQPQHF. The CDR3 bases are TGTGCCAGTAGTATAGCAGGGATCGATTGGGTCAGCAATCAGCCCCAGCATTTT.

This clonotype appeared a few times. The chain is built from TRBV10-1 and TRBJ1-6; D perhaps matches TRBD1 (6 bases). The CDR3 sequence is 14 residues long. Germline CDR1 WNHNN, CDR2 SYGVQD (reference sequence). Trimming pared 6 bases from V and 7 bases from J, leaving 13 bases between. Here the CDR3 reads CASRQGSVNSPLHF. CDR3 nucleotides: TGCGCCAGCAGGCAGGGGTCTGTGAATTCACCCCTCCACTTT.

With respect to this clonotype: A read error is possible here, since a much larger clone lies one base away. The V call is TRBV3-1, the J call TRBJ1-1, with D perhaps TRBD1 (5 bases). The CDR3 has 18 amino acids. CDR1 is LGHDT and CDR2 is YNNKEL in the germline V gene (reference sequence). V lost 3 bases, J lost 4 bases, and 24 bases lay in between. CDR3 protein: CASSHDHKGPRRGTEAFF. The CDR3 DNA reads TGTGCCAGCAGCCATGATCATAAGGGACCCCGGAGGGGCACTGAAGCTTTCTTT.

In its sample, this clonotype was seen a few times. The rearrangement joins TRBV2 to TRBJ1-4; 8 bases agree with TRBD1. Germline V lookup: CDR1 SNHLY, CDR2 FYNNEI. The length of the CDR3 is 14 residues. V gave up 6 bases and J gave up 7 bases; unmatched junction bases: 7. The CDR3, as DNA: TGTGCCAGCAGCCGGGACAGGACCGCTGAAAAACTGTTTTTT. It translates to CASSRDRTAEKLFF. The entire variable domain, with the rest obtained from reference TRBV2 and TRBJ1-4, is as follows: EPEVTQTPSHQVTQMGQEVILRCVPISNHLYFYWYRQILGQKVEFLVSFYNNEISEKSEIFDDQFSVERPDGSNFTLKIRSTKLEDSAMYFCASSRDRTAEKLFFGSGTQLSVL.

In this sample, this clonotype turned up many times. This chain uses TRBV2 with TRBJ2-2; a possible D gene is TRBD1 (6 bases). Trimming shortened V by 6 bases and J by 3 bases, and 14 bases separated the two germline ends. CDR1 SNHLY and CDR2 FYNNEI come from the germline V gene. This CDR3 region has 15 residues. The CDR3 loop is CASRETGGDTGELFF. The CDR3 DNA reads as TGTGCCAGCAGAGAGACAGGTGGGGACACCGGGGAGCTGTTTTTT.

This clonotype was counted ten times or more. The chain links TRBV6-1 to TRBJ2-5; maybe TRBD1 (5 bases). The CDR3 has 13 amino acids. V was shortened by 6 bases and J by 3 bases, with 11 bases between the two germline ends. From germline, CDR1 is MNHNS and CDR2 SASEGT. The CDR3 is CASRVTGKETQYF. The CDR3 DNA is TGTGCCAGCAGGGTTACAGGAAAAGAGACCCAGTACTTC.

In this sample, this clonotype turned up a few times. The CDR3 DNA sequence: TGTGCCACCTGGTCCGGGGGAGGAAAAGCTTTCTTT. Its protein product is CATWSGGGKAFF. This chain links TRBV2 with TRBJ1-1; possibly TRBD1 for D (5 bases). The CDR3 runs 12 residues. The germline V gene encodes CDR1 SNHLY and CDR2 FYNNEI. Trimming stripped 10 bases from V and 9 bases from J, with 18 bases between.

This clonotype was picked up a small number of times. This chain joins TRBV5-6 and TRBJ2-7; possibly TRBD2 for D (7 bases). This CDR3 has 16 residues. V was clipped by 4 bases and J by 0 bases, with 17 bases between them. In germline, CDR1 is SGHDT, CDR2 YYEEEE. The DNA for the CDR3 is TGTGCCAGCAGCCCAGCGGGGACACCCTCCTCCTACGAGCAGTACTTC. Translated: CASSPAGTPSSYEQYF.

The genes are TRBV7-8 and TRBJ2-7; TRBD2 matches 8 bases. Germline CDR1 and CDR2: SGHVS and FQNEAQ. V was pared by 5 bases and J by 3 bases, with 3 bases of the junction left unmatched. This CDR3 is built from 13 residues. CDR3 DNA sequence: TGTGCCAGCAGCAGCGGGAGACGCTACGAGCAGTACTTC. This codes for CASSSGRRYEQYF.

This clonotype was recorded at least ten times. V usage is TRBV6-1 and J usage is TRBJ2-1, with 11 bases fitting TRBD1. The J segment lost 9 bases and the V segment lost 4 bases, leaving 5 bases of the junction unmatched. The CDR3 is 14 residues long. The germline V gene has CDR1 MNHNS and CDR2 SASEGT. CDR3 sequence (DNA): TGTGCCAGCAGTGTGGGACAGGGGGTGAGTGAGCAGTTCTTC. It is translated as CASSVGQGVSEQFF.

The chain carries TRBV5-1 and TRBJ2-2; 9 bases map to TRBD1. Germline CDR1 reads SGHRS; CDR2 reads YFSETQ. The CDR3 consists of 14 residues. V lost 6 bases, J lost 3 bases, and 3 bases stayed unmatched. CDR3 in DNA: TGCGCCAGCACACAGGGGGCGGACACCGGGGAGCTGTTTTTT. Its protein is CASTQGADTGELFF.

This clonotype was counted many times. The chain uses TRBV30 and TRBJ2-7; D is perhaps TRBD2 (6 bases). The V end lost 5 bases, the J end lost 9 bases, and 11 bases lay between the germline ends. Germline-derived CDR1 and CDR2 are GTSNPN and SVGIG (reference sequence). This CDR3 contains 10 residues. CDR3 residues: CAWGGSVQYF. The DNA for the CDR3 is TGTGCCTGGGGGGGGTCAGTGCAGTACTTC.

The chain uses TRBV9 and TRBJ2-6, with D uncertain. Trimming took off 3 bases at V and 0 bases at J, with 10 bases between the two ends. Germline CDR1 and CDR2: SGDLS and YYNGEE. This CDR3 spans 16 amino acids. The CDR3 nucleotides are TGTGCCAGCAGCGCAAGACCCACCTCTGGGGCCAACGTCCTGACTTTC. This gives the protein CASSARPTSGANVLTF.

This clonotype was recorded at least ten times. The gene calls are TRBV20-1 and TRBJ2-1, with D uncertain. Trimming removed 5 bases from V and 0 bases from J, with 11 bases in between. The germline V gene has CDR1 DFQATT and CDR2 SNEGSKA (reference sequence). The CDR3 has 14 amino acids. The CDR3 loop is CSAPQRSSYNEQFF. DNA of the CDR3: TGCAGTGCTCCCCAACGGAGCTCCTACAATGAGCAGTTCTTC.

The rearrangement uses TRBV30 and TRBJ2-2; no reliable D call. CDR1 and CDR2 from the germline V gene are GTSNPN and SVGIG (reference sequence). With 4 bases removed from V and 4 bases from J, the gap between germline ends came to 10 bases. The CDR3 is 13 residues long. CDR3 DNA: TGTGCCTGGACCTTCCTCGTCACCGGGGAGCTGTTTTTT. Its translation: CAWTFLVTGELFF.

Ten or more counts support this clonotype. This CDR3 reads CASGGTASSYNEQFF. CDR3 DNA sequence: TGTGCTAGTGGTGGGACTGCGAGCTCCTACAATGAGCAGTTCTTC. The chain is built from TRBV12-5 and TRBJ2-1; a weak D match, TRBD2 (6 bases). The CDR3 is 15 residues long. V shed 5 bases and J shed 0 bases, with 11 bases lying between them. Germline lookup yields CDR1 LGHNT and CDR2 FRNRAP.

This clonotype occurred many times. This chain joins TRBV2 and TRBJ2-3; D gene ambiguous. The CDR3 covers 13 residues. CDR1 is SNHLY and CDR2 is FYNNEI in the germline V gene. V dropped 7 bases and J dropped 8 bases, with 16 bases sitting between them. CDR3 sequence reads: CASNVYSSGTQYF. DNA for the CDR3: TGTGCCAGCAACGTCTACTCTTCTGGTACGCAGTATTTT.

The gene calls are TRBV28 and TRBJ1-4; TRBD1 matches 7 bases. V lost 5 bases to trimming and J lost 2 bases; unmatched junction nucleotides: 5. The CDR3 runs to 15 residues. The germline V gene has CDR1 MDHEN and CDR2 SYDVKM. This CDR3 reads CASSVTGATNEKLFF. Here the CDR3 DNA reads TGTGCCAGCAGTGTAACAGGGGCCACTAATGAAAAACTGTTTTTT.